These 14 T cell receptor beta chains share one sample of origin, sequenced in a study of cytomegalovirus exposure and HLA in healthy donors. Primers included in the PCR were 60 Vbeta and 13 Jbeta primers. Generated by immunoSEQ multiplex PCR, the TCRdb table keeps only in-frame clones and is missing some. The data contain about 200,000 clones, about 80% of them singletons. The sample consisted of PBMCs. The receptors were sampled from a woman in her twenties or thirties in good health and CMV-seronegative.

The rearrangement links TRBV19 to TRBJ1-5; 7 bases line up with TRBD1. In germline, CDR1 is LNHDA, CDR2 SQIVND (reference sequence). The CDR3 sequence is 15 residues long. V shed 6 bases, J shed 5 bases, and the junction held 10 bases outside the gene matches. Here the CDR3 reads CASRPNIDRDQPQHF. In nucleotides, the CDR3 is TGTGCCAGTAGACCTAACATCGACAGGGATCAGCCCCAGCATTTT.

This clone was detected only a few times. The chain recombines TRBV9 with TRBJ1-5; 8 nucleotides align to TRBD1. Germline V lookup: CDR1 SGDLS, CDR2 YYNGEE. Unmatched junction bases numbered 6, after V lost 0 bases and J lost 7 bases. The CDR3 length is 15 residues. The CDR3 reads CASSVGGRGQQPQHF. CDR3 sequence (DNA): TGTGCCAGCAGCGTAGGCGGCAGGGGGCAACAGCCCCAGCATTTT.

The genes are TRBV29-1 and TRBJ1-2; no clear D. Germline V gives CDR1 SQVTM, CDR2 ANQGSEA. The V and J ends lost 5 bases and 2 bases respectively, with 12 bases between them. The CDR3 is 13 amino acids. CDR3 amino acids: CSVSRGGNYGYTF. CDR3 DNA sequence: TGCAGCGTTTCCCGAGGAGGAAACTATGGCTACACCTTC.

This rearrangement joins TRBV13 to TRBJ1-2, with 8 bases matching TRBD1. V shed 5 bases, J shed 4 bases, and the junction held 12 bases outside the gene matches. CDR1 is PRHDT and CDR2 is FYEKMQ in the germline V gene (reference sequence). The CDR3 loop spans 16 amino acids. The CDR3 bases are TGTGCCAGCAGCGAGGGACTACAGGGGGGGAGCTATGGCTACACCTTC. This translates into CASSEGLQGGSYGYTF.

This rearrangement joins TRBV4-1 to TRBJ1-2; TRBD1 matches 8 bases. The junction had 13 bases not matched to a gene; V was cut back by 1 base and J by 3 bases. The CDR3 loop spans 18 amino acids. The germline V gene encodes CDR1 MGHRA and CDR2 YSYEKL. The CDR3 here is CASSQVFPGQGWDYGYTF. In nucleotides, the CDR3 is TGCGCCAGCAGCCAAGTTTTTCCTGGACAGGGCTGGGACTATGGCTACACCTTC.

This chain joins TRBV7-8 and TRBJ1-3; maybe TRBD1 (5 bases). Germline CDR1 reads SGHVS; CDR2 reads FQNEAQ. The CDR3 is made up of 15 amino acids. V was trimmed by 5 bases and J by 4 bases, leaving 15 bases between them. For the CDR3, the DNA is TGTGCCAGCAGCCTTGACAGACCCGAAGGAAACACCATATATTTT. It encodes CASSLDRPEGNTIYF.

This clone appeared a few times. This chain's CDR3 is CASSFRDRALYGYTF. In DNA, the CDR3 is TGTGCCAGCAGCTTCCGGGACAGGGCCCTATATGGCTACACCTTC. The V call is TRBV5-4, the J call TRBJ1-2; 9 bases are a match to TRBD1. Germline V gives CDR1 SGHNT, CDR2 YYREEE (reference sequence). The CDR3 consists of 15 residues. V gave up 2 bases and J gave up 5 bases; unmatched junction bases: 7.

This clone was found a few times. The J gene is TRBJ2-7, the V gene TRBV5-1; weak D call: TRBD2 (5 bases). Germline V gene lookup returns CDR1 SGHRS and CDR2 YFSETQ. The CDR3 loop spans 13 amino acids. The V end lost 5 bases, the J end lost 7 bases, and 16 bases lay between the germline ends. DNA for the CDR3: TGCGCCAGCAGTCTATTTTTTGGAGGTGAGCAGTACTTC. It translates to CASSLFFGGEQYF.

The rearrangement uses TRBV15 and TRBJ2-3, with TRBD2 matching over 10 bases. Per germline, CDR1 LNHNV and CDR2 YYDKDF (reference sequence). Trimming removed 3 bases from V and 4 bases from J; junction bases left unmatched: 7. The CDR3 has 16 amino acids. Written as DNA, the CDR3 is TGTGCCACCAGCAGCCCTTCTAGCGGGAGTCCAGATACGCAGTATTTT. Translating gives CATSSPSSGSPDTQYF.

The chain joins TRBV5-1 to TRBJ1-1; 7 bases align to TRBD1. The trim removed 4 bases at V and 12 bases at J, leaving 6 bases unmatched. From germline, CDR1 is SGHRS and CDR2 YFSETQ. This CDR3 region has 11 residues. CDR3 coding DNA: TGCGCCAGCAGCGAGCAGGGGGATCCTTTCTTT. Translated, it gives CASSEQGDPFF.

The V and J genes are TRBV5-4 and TRBJ2-5, with D possibly being TRBD2 (6 bases). The CDR3 is 17 amino acids. V was trimmed by 4 bases and J by 1 base, leaving 20 bases between them. CDR1 SGHNT and CDR2 YYREEE come from the germline V gene (reference sequence). The CDR3 loop is CASSTYLGAGLQETQYF. CDR3 coding DNA: TGTGCCAGCAGCACATACCTCGGGGCGGGACTCCAAGAGACCCAGTACTTC.

The gene calls are TRBV5-1 and TRBJ2-3; 11 positions agree with TRBD2. Germline V gene data show CDR1 as SGHRS and CDR2 as YFSETQ. The CDR3 extends over 17 amino acids. V was clipped by 0 bases and J by 5 bases; unmatched bases: 8. The CDR3 sequence: CASSLANLAGGRDTQYF. CDR3 DNA sequence: TGCGCCAGCAGCTTGGCCAACCTAGCGGGGGGTAGAGATACGCAGTATTTT.

The V gene is TRBV6-1, the J gene TRBJ2-1; D unclear. The CDR3 is 13 amino acids. Deletions cut 5 bases from V and 4 bases from J, with 9 bases between. Germline V CDR1 and CDR2: MNHNS, SASEGT. CDR3 loop: CASSFRHYNEQFF. The CDR3 DNA is TGTGCCAGCAGTTTCCGACATTACAATGAGCAGTTCTTC.

Note on this clone: The junction departs from germline at one end; a sequencing error may be responsible. This chain joins TRBV4-1 and TRBJ1-5; tentative D call: TRBD1 (6 bases). Germline CDR1 and CDR2: MGHRA and YSYEKL. The CDR3 is 14 residues long. CDR3 amino acids: CVSSSRGGIRPQHF. CDR3 sequence (DNA): TGCGTCAGCAGCTCCCGGGGGGGCATTCGGCCCCAGCATTTT.